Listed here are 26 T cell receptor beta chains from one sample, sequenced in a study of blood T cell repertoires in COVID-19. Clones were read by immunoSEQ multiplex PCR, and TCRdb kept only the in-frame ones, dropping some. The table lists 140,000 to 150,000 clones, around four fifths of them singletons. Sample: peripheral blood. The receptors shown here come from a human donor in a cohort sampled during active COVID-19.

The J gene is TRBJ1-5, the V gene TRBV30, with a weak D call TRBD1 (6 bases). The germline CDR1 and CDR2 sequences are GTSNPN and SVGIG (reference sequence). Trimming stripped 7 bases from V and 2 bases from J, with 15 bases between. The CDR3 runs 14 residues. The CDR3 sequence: CASSGTFGNQPQHF. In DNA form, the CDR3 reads TGTGCCTCCTCCGGGACATTCGGCAATCAGCCCCAGCATTTT.

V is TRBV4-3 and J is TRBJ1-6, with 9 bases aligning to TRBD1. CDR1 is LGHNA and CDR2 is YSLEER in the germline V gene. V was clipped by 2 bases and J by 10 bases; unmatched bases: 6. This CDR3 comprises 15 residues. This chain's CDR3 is CASSQRQGGGSPLHF. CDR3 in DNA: TGCGCCAGCAGCCAAAGACAGGGGGGAGGGTCACCCCTCCACTTT.

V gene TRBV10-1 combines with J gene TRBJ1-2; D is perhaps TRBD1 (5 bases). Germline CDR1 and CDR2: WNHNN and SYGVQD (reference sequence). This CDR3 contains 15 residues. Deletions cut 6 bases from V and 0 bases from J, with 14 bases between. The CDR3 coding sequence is TGCGCCAGCAGAGGAAGGGGAAGGACTAACTATGGCTACACCTTC. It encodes CASRGRGRTNYGYTF.

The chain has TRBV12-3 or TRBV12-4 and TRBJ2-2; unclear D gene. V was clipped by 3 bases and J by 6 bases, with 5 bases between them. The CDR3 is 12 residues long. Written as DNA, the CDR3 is TGTGCCAGCAGTTTTCCCGCCGGGGAGCTGTTTTTT. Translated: CASSFPAGELFF.

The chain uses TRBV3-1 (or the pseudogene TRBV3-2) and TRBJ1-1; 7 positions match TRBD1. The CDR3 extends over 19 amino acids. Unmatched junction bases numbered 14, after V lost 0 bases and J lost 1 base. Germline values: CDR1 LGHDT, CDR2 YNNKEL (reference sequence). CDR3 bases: TGTGCCAGCAGCCAAGAAAAAGAGGGGGCAGGGGAACGGAACACTGAAGCTTTCTTT. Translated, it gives CASSQEKEGAGERNTEAFF.

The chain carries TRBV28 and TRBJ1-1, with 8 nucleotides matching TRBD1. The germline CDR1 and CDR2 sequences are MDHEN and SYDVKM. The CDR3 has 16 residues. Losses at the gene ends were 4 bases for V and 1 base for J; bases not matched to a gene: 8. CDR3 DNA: TGTGCCAGCAGTTCCCCCCGGACAGGGACGAACACTGAAGCTTTCTTT. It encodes CASSSPRTGTNTEAFF.

The CDR3 sequence is CASSLASAGSTNEKLFF. As DNA, the CDR3 is TGCGCCAGCAGCCTCGCCTCGGCAGGGTCAACTAATGAAAAACTGTTTTTT. The genes are TRBV4-1 and TRBJ1-4, with a tentative D call TRBD1 (5 bases). V dropped 4 bases and J dropped 0 bases, with 15 bases sitting between them. The germline V gene has CDR1 MGHRA and CDR2 YSYEKL. CDR3 length equals 17 residues.

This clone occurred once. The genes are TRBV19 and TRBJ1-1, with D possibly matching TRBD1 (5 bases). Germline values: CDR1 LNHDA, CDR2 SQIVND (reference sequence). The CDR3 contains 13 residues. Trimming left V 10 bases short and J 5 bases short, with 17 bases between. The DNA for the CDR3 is TGTGCCACCTTTGGAGGGGCGCGGACTGAAGCTTTCTTT. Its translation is CATFGGARTEAFF.

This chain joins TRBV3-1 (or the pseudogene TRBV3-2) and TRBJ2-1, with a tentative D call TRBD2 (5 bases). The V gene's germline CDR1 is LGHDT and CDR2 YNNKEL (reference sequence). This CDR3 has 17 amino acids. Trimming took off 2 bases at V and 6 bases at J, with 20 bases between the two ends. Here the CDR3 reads CASSQKQLRTQCNEQFF. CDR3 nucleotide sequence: TGTGCCAGCAGCCAAAAGCAATTGAGGACTCAATGCAATGAGCAGTTCTTC.

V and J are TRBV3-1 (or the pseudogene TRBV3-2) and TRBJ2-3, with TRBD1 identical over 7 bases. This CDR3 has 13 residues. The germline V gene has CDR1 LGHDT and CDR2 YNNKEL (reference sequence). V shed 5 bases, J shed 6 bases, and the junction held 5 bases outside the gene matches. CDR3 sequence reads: CASSFRQGDTQYF. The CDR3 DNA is TGTGCCAGCAGCTTCCGACAGGGCGATACGCAGTATTTT.

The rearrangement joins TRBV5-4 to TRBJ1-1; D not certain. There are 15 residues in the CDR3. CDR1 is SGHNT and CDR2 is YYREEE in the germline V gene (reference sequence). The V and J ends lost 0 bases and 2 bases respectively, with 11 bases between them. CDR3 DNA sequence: TGTGCCAGCAGCTTGGGTAGCCCCCTCAACACTGAAGCTTTCTTT. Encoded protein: CASSLGSPLNTEAFF.

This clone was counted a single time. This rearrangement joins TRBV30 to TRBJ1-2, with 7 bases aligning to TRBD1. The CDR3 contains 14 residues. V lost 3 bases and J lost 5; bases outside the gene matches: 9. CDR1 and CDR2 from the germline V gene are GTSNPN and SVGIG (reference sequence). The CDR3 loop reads CAWRLKGAEYGYTF. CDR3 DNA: TGTGCCTGGAGACTGAAGGGGGCTGAGTATGGCTACACCTTC.

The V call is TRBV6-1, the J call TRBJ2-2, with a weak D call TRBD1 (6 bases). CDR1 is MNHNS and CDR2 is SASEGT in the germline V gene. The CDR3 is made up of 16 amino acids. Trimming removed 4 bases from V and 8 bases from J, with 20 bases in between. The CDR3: CASSGYGTPNLGELFF. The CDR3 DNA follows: TGTGCCAGCAGTGGCTACGGGACACCAAATCTAGGGGAGCTGTTTTTT.

CDR3 region: CASSGPRLSGYTQYF. The CDR3 region has the DNA TGTGCCAGCAGCGGGCCCCGGCTCAGTGGTTATACGCAGTATTTT. V usage is TRBV7-2 and J usage is TRBJ2-3, with D unclear. V was cut by 5 bases and J by 7 bases, with 19 bases left in between. The CDR3 loop spans 15 amino acids. Germline lookup yields CDR1 SGHTA and CDR2 FQGNSA.

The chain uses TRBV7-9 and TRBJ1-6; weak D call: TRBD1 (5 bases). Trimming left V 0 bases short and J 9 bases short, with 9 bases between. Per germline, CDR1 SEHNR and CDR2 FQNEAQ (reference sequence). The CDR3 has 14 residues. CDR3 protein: CASSLAGAPSPLHF. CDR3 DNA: TGTGCCAGCAGCTTAGCTGGGGCGCCTTCACCCCTCCACTTT.

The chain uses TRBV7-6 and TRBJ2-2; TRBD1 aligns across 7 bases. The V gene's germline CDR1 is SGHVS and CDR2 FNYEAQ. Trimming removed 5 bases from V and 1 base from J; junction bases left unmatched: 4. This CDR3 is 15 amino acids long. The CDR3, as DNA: TGTGCCAGCAGCCCCGGACAGGTGAACACCGGGGAGCTGTTTTTT. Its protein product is CASSPGQVNTGELFF.

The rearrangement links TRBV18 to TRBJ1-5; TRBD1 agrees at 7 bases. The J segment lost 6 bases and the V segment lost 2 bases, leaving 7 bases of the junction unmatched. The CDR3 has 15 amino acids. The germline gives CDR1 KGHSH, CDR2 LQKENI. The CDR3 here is CASSPGETGVQPQHF. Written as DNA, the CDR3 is TGTGCCAGCTCACCAGGGGAAACAGGGGTTCAGCCCCAGCATTTT.

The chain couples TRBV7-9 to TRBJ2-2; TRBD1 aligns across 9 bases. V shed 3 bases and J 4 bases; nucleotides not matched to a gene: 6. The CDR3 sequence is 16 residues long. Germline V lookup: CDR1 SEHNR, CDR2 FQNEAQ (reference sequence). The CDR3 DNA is TGTGCCAGCAGCTTGGGCATGGACAGGGGCACCGGGGAGCTGTTTTTT. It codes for CASSLGMDRGTGELFF.

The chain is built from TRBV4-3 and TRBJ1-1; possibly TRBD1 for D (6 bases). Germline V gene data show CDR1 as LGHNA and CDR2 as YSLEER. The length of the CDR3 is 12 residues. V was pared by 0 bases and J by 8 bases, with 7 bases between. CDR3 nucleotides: TGCGCCAGCAGCCAAGACAGGGGAGAAGCTTTCTTT. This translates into CASSQDRGEAFF.

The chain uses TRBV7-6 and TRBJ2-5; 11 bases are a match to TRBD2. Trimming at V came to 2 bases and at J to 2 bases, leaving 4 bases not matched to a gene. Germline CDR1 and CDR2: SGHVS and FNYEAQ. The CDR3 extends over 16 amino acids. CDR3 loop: CASSLRGTSGQETQYF. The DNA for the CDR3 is TGTGCCAGCAGCTTAAGAGGGACTAGCGGACAAGAGACCCAGTACTTC.

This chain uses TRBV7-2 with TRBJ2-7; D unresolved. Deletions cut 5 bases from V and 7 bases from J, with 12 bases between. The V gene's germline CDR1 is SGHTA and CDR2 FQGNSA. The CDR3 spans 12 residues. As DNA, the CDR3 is TGTGCCAGCAGCCCACCCGGGTTTGAGCAGTACTTC. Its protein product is CASSPPGFEQYF. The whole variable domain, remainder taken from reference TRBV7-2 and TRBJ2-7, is GAGVSQSPSNKVTEKGKDVELRCDPISGHTALYWYRQSLGQGLEFLIYFQGNSAPDKSGLPSDRFSAERTGGSVSTLTIQRTQQEDSAVYLCASSPPGFEQYFGPGTRLTVT.

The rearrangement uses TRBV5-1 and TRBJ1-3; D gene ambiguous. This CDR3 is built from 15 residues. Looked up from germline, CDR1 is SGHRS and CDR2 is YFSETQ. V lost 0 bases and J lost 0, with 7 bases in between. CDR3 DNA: TGCGCCAGCAGCTTGGACGGTACCTCTGGAAACACCATATATTTT. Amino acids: CASSLDGTSGNTIYF.

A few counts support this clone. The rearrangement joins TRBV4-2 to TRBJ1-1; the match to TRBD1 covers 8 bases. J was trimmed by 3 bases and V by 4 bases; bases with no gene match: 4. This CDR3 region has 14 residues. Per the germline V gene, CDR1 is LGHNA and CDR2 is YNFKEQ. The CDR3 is CASSPGQGYTEAFF. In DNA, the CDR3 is TGTGCCAGCAGCCCAGGACAGGGCTACACTGAAGCTTTCTTT.

The CDR3 here is CASSSENTEAFF. CDR3 in DNA: TGTGCCAGCAGTTCAGAGAACACTGAAGCTTTCTTT. The rearrangement links TRBV28 to TRBJ1-1, with D unclear. This CDR3 comprises 12 residues. Germline V gene data show CDR1 as MDHEN and CDR2 as SYDVKM. Trimming pared 4 bases from V and 1 base from J, leaving 4 bases between.

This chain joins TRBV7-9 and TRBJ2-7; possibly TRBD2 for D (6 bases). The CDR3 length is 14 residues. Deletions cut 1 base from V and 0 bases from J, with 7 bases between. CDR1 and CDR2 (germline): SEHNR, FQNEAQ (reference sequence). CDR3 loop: CASSLVGGSYEQYF. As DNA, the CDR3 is TGTGCCAGCAGCTTAGTCGGGGGCTCCTACGAGCAGTACTTC. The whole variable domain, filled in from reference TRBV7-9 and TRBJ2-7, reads DTGVSQNPRHKITKRGQNVTFRCDPISEHNRLYWYRQTLGQGPEFLTYFQNEAQLEKSRLLSDRFSAERPKGSFSTLEIQRTEQGDSAMYLCASSLVGGSYEQYFGPGTRLTVT.

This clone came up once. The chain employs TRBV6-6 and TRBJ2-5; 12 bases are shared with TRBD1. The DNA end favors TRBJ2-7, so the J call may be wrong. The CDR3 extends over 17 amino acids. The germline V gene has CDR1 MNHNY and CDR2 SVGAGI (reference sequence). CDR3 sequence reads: CASSRTPPGQGALEQYF. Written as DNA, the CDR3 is TGTGCCAGCAGCCGAACGCCCCCGGGACAGGGGGCCCTCGAGCAGTACTTC.